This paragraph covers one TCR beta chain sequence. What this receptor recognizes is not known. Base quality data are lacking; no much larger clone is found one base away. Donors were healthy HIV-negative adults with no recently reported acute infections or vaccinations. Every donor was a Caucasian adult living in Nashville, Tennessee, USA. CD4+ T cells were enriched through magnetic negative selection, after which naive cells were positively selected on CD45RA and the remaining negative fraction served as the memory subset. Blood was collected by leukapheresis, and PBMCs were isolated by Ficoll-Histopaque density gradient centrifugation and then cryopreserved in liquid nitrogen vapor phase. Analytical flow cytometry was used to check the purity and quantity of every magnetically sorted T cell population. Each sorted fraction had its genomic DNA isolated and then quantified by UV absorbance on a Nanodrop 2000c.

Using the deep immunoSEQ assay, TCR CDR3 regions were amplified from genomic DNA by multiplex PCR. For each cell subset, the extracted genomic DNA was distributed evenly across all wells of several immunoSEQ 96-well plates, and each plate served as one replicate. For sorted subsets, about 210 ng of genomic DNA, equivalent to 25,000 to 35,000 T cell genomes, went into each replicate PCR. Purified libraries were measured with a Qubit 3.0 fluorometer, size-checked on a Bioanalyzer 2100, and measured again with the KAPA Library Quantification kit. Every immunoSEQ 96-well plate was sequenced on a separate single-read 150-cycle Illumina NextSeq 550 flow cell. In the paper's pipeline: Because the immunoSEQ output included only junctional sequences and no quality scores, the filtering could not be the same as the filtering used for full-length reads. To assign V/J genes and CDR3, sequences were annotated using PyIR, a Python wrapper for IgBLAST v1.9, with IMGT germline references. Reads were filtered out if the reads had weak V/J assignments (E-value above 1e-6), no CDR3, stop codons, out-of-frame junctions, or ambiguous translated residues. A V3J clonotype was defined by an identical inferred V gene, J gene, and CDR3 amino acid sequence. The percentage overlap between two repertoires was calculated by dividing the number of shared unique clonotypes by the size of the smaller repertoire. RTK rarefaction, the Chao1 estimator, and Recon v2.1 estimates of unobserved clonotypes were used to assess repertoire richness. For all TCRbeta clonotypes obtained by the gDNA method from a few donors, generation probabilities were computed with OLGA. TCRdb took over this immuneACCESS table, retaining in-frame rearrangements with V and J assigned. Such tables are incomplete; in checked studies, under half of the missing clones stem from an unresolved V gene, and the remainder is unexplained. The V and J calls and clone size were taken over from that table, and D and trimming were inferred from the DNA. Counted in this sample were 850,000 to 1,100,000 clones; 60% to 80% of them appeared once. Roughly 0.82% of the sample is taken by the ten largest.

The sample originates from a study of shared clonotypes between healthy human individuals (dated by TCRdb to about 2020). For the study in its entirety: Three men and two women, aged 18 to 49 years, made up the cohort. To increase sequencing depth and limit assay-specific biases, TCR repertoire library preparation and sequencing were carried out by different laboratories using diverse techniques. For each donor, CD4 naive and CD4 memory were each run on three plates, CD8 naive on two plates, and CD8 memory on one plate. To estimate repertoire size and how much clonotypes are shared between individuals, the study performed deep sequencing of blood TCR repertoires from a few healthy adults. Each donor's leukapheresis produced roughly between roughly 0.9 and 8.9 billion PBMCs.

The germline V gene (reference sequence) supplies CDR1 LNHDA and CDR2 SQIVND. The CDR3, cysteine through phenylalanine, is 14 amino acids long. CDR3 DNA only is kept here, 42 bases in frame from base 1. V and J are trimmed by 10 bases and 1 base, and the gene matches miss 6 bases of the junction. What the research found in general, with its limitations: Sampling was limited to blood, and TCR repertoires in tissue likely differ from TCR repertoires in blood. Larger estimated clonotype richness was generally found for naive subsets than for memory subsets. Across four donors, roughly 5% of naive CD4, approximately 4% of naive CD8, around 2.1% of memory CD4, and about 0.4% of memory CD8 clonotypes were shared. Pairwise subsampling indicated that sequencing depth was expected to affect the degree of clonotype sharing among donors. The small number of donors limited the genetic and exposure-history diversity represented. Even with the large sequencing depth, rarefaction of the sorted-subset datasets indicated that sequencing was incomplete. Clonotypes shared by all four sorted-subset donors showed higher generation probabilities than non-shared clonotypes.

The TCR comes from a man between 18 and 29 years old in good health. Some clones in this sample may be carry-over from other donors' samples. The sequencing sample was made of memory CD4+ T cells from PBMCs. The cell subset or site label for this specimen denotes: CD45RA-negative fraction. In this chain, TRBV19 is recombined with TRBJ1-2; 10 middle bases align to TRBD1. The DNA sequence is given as TGTGCCACGGGACAGGGGACGATTAACTATGGCTACACCTTC. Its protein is CATGQGTINYGYTF.